A single TCR beta chain is shown here with its context. What it recognizes is unknown. This entry belongs to a study of cytomegalovirus exposure and HLA in healthy donors. The overall study: A preliminary data release comprised 91 million or so unique TCRs obtained from HLA-typed donors. Study conclusions and caveats: Rates of TCR association differed by HLA locus in a later analysis, with DRB1 highest and HLA-C lowest. In a later analysis, TCR beta V- and J-gene trimming showed a link to a missense DCLRE1C variant.

PCR primers comprised 60 Vbeta and 13 Jbeta primers. Method: immunoSEQ multiplex PCR; TCRdb's copy keeps in-frame clones and lacks some. Seen here are more than 75,000 clones, approximately 69% observed once, and the top ten hold about 9.1%. V was clipped by 1 base and J by 7 bases, with 10 bases between them. Germline CDR1 reads SEHNR; CDR2 reads FQNEAQ (reference sequence). The CDR3 has 13 residues. V gene TRBV7-9 combines with J gene TRBJ1-1; possible D gene TRBD1, 5 bases. The sequence was collected from a man aged 35-49 years in good health and CMV-seropositive. Sequenced material: PBMCs. The DNA for the CDR3 is TGTGCCAGCAGCTTAGGGGGGGAACTTGAAGCTTTCTTT. Encoded protein: CASSLGGELEAFF.